This TCR beta chain was sequenced in a study of tissue T cells after allogeneic stem cell transplantation. General observations from the study: Within patients, tissue anatomy strongly shaped TCR repertoire composition. Across patients, clones rarely overlapped, yet motif clusters were shared tissue-specifically. Blood and spleen captured only part of the tissue TCR repertoire.

Turning to this clone: The antigen is not known. Any gene name here is a mouse gene name.

Sequencing of TCRbeta CDR3 at survey depth gave sequences and template counts. Produced via immunoSEQ multiplex PCR; TCRdb's table is partial and in-frame only. The repertoire consists of more than 45,000 clones, with around 70% occurring once and the leading ten covering around 0.5%. The origin of this receptor is a pool of C57BL/6 mice in good health. Sample: sorted cells pooled from one or two spleens.

The CDR3 bases that were read are TGCTCCAGCAGTCAATCGAACTGGGGGGAGGCAGAAACGCTGTAT. Amino acid sequence: CSSSQSNWGEAETLY. The entire CDR3 protein is CSSSQSNWGEAETLYF. The chain uses TRBV23 and TRBJ2-3; the table gives TRBD2 as D, unverified against the DNA. The CDR3 goes on 1 residue after the read ends, and that part is filled in from the germline J gene. The length of the CDR3 is 16 residues. Looked up from germline, CDR1 is KGHTA and CDR2 is FQNQQP.